This TCR beta chain was captured in a study of CD8+CD57+ T cells in acquired aplastic anemia. Study findings and constraints: Controls and patients did not differ significantly in CD8+ Simpson's diversity.

Genomic DNA constituted the template upon which TCR beta VDJ and CDR3 profiling was performed. TCRdb independently ran MiXCR on the reads; one entry per CDR3 protein. The sample gives hundreds of thousands of distinct CDR3 sequences, 40% to 50% of which show up once; 7.8% is in the top ten. Of note for this clonotype: Antigen specificity is unknown.

Patients who underwent sequencing had shown CD8+CD57+ cell expansion by flow cytometry. The CDR3 is made up of 16 amino acids. Germline lookup yields CDR1 LNHNV and CDR2 YYDKDF (reference sequence). V was shortened by 0 bases and J by 8 bases, with 14 bases between the two germline ends. The sequenced sample consisted of sorted CD4+, CD8+, or CD8+CD57+ T cells (not recorded which) from PBMCs. This rearrangement joins TRBV15 to TRBJ1-6; D is unclear. The TCR sequence derives from a human donor with aplastic anemia. CDR3 bases: TGTGCCACCAGCAGAGAAGTTACCGCGGACCATTCACCCCTCCACTTT. It codes for CATSREVTADHSPLHF. The full variable domain, rest sourced from reference TRBV15 and TRBJ1-6, is DAMVIQNPRYQVTQFGKPVTLSCSQTLNHNVMYWYQQKSSQAPKLLFHYYDKDFNNEADTPDNFQSRRPNTSFCFLDIRSPGLGDTAMYLCATSREVTADHSPLHFGNGTRLTVT.